This T cell receptor (beta chain) is from a study of T cell changes during pregnancy in multiple sclerosis. Here immunoSEQ multiplex PCR was the method, and the copy in TCRdb shows in-frame clones only, minus some. The data hold roughly 60,000 clones, with more than 80% observed a single time. The germline V gene encodes CDR1 MDHEN and CDR2 SYDVKM. J was trimmed by 5 bases and V by 4 bases; bases with no gene match: 5. This CDR3 spans 14 amino acids. The sequences come from CD4+ T cells from peripheral blood mononuclear cells, collected in the first trimester of pregnancy. V and J are TRBV28 and TRBJ2-7; 10 bases align to TRBD2. This sequence was found in a female donor with multiple sclerosis, enrolled in a pregnancy study. CDR3 in amino acids: CASSYSGGRNEQYF. The CDR3 DNA reads TGTGCCAGCAGTTATAGCGGGGGGAGGAACGAGCAGTACTTC.